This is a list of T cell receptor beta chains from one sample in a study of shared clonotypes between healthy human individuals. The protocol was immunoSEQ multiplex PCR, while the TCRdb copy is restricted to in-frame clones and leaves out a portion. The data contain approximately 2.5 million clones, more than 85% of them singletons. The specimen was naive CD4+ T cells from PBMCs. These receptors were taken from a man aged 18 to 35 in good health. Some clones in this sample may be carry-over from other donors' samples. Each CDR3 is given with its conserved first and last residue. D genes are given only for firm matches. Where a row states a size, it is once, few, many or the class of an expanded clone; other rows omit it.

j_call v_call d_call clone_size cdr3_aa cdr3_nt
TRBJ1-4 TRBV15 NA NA CATSRGRADEKLFF TGTGCCACCAGCAGAGGGCGGGCTGATGAAAAACTGTTTTTT
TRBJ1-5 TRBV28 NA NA CASTSWPTQPQHF TGTGCCAGCACCTCTTGGCCCACTCAGCCCCAGCATTTT
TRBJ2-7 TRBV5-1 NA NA CASSFGSYSYEQYF TGCGCCAGCAGCTTCGGCAGCTATTCCTACGAGCAGTACTTC
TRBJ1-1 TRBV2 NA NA CASKTPNTEAFF TGTGCCAGCAAGACACCGAACACTGAAGCTTTCTTT
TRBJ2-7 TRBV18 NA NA CASSREEGRYEQYF TGTGCCAGCTCTCGGGAAGAGGGGCGGTACGAGCAGTACTTC
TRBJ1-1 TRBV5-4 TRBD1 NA CASSLGGQGQAFF TGTGCCAGCAGCTTGGGGGGACAGGGTCAAGCTTTCTTT
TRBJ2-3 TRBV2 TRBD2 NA CASSRDSGISTDTQYF TGTGCCAGCAGCCGAGATAGCGGGATAAGCACAGATACGCAGTATTTT
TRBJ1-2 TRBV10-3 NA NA CAISETPPQGGYGYTF TGTGCCATCAGTGAGACCCCCCCTCAGGGAGGCTATGGCTACACCTTC
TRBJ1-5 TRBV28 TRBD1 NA CASRSGGDGQPQHF TGTGCCAGCAGGTCAGGGGGCGATGGTCAGCCCCAGCATTTT
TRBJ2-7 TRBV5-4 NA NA CASSRDSQISYEQYF TGTGCCAGCAGCCGTGACAGTCAAATCTCCTACGAGCAGTACTTC
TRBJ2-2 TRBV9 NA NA CASSQSTGELFF TGTGCCAGCAGCCAAAGCACCGGGGAGCTGTTTTTT
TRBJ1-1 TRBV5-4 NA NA CASSLGRVNTEAFF TGTGCCAGCAGCTTGGGGCGGGTGAACACTGAAGCTTTCTTT
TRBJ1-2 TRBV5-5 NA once CASSLGPEGYGYTF TGTGCCAGCAGCTTGGGCCCGGAGGGGTATGGCTACACCTTC
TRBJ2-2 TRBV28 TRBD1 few CASSLGTGDTGELFF TGTGCCAGCAGTTTAGGGACAGGGGACACCGGGGAGCTGTTTTTT
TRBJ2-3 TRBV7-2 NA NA CASSLFGGQTDTQYF TGTGCCAGCAGCTTATTTGGGGGCCAGACAGATACGCAGTATTTT
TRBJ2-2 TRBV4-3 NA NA CASSQGIPGSANTGELFF TGCGCCAGCAGCCAAGGTATTCCAGGGTCAGCGAACACCGGGGAGCTGTTTTTT
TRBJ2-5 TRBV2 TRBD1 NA CASTGDRGSETQYF TGTGCCAGCACCGGGGACAGGGGGAGTGAGACCCAGTACTTC
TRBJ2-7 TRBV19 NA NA CASSALDGGIYEQYF TGTGCCAGTAGTGCCCTGGACGGGGGTATCTACGAGCAGTACTTC
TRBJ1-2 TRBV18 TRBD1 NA CASSPGTGYGYTF TGTGCCAGCTCACCTGGGACAGGGTATGGCTACACCTTC
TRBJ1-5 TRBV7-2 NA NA CASSSDRGVQPQHF TGTGCCAGCAGCTCGGACAGAGGCGTTCAGCCCCAGCATTTT
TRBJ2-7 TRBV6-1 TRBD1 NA CASSGQGMTYEQYF TGTGCCAGCAGCGGACAGGGCATGACCTACGAGCAGTACTTC
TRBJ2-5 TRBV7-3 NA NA CASSIGREKTQYF TGTGCCAGCAGCATAGGGAGAGAGAAGACCCAGTACTTC
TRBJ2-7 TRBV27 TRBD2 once CASSFLGTMGGEQYF TGTGCCAGCAGTTTCCTCGGGACGATGGGGGGGGAGCAGTACTTC
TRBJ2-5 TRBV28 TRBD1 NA CASSTDRVVSETQYF TGTGCCAGCAGCACAGACAGGGTCGTTTCAGAGACCCAGTACTTC
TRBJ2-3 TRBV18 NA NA CASSPRQASTDTQYF TGTGCCAGCTCACCGAGACAGGCTAGCACAGATACGCAGTATTTT
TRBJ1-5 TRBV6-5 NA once CASSPWSNQPQHF TGTGCCAGCAGCCCCTGGAGCAATCAGCCCCAGCATTTT
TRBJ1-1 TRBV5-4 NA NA CASSLGTVNTEAFF TGTGCCAGCAGCTTGGGGACAGTGAACACTGAAGCTTTCTTT
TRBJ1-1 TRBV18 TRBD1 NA CASSRDRVNTEAFF TGTGCCAGCTCTCGGGACAGGGTCAACACTGAAGCTTTCTTT
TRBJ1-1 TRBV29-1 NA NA CSVERDTDEAFF TGCAGCGTTGAGAGGGACACGGACGAAGCTTTCTTT
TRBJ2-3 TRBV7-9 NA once CASSLQAGQMWDTQYF TGTGCCAGCAGCCTCCAGGCGGGCCAAATGTGGGATACGCAGTATTTT
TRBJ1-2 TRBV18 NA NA CASSPDAGRGGGYTF TGTGCCAGCTCACCAGACGCAGGTCGCGGAGGGGGCTACACCTTC
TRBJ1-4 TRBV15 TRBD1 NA CATSRLIGQGQARKLFF TGTGCCACCAGCAGACTGATCGGACAGGGCCAGGCCCGAAAACTGTTTTTT
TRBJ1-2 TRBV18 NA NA CASSLGTPYGYTF TGTGCCAGCTCACTAGGGACACCGTATGGCTACACCTTC
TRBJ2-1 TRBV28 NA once CASSSRPPEQFF TGTGCCAGCAGTTCCCGCCCCCCTGAGCAGTTCTTC
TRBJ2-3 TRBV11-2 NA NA CASSSSRRVPDTQYF TGTGCCAGCAGCTCTTCAAGACGGGTACCAGATACGCAGTATTTT
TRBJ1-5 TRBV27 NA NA CATWGGYSNQPQHF TGTGCCACCTGGGGAGGGTATAGCAATCAGCCCCAGCATTTT
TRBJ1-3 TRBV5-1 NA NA CASSLGTSGNTIYF TGCGCCAGCAGCTTAGGGACCTCTGGAAACACCATATATTTT
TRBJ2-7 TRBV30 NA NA CAWSVRRRGSYEQYF TGTGCCTGGAGTGTCAGGCGGAGGGGCTCCTACGAGCAGTACTTC
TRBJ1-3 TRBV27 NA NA CASTWAPPNTIYF TGTGCCAGCACCTGGGCTCCCCCAAACACCATATATTTT
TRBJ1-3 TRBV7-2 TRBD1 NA CASSLQQGGDTIYF TGTGCCAGCAGCTTACAACAGGGGGGGGACACCATATATTTT
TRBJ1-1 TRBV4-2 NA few CASSQDGGGAFF TGTGCCAGCAGCCAAGACGGCGGGGGTGCTTTCTTT
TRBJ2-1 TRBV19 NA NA CATRRGLNEQFF TGTGCCACGCGACGGGGGCTCAATGAGCAGTTCTTC
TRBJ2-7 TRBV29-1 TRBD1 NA CSAGQGLGEQYF TGCAGCGCAGGACAGGGGTTGGGAGAGCAGTACTTC
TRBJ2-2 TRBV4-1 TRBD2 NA CASSPRTSGRGNTGELFF TGCGCCAGCAGCCCCAGGACTAGCGGGAGGGGAAACACCGGGGAGCTGTTTTTT
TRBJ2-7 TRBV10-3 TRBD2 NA CAITQAGGVYEQYF TGTGCCATCACCCAAGCGGGAGGAGTGTACGAGCAGTACTTC
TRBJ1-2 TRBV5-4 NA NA CASSSEISRDAGGGYTF TGTGCCAGCAGCTCCGAAATTTCCCGGGACGCCGGAGGTGGCTACACCTTC
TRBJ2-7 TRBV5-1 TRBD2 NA CASSKAGTSGPYEQYF TGCGCCAGCAGCAAAGCCGGGACTAGCGGACCCTACGAGCAGTACTTC
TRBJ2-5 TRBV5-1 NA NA CASSSPGGQETQYF TGCGCCAGCAGCAGCCCCGGGGGCCAAGAGACCCAGTACTTC
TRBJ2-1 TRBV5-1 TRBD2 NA CASSPREGSYNEQFF TGCGCCAGCAGCCCTCGGGAGGGGTCCTACAATGAGCAGTTCTTC
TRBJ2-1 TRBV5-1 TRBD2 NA CASSLELAGLHFYNEQFF TGCGCCAGCAGCTTGGAACTAGCGGGGCTCCATTTCTACAATGAGCAGTTCTTC
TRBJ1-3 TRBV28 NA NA CASGRRKGNTIYF TGTGCCAGCGGACGGCGTAAAGGAAACACCATATATTTT
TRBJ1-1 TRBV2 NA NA CASSSLQAQNTEAFF TGTGCCAGCAGTAGCTTACAGGCCCAGAACACTGAAGCTTTCTTT
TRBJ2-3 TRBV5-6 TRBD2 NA CASSSGLAGVGTDTQYF TGTGCCAGCAGCTCGGGACTAGCGGGAGTAGGCACAGATACGCAGTATTTT
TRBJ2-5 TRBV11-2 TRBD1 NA CASSLEVGTGEYF TGTGCCAGCAGCTTAGAAGTCGGGACAGGGGAATACTTC
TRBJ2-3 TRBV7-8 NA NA CASNQAAGPTDTQYF TGTGCCAGCAACCAAGCGGCGGGTCCAACAGATACGCAGTATTTT
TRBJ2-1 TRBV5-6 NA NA CASSQTVGTYNEQFF TGTGCCAGCAGCCAAACGGTCGGAACCTACAATGAGCAGTTCTTC
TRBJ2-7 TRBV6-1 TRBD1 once CASRNPGTASYEQYF TGTGCCAGCAGAAACCCCGGGACAGCCTCCTACGAGCAGTACTTC